This T cell receptor (beta chain) appears in the sequencing data of a study of cytomegalovirus exposure and HLA in healthy donors. Germline values: CDR1 SEHNR, CDR2 FQNEAQ (reference sequence). The CDR3 runs 14 residues. V lost 2 bases and J lost 4; bases outside the gene matches: 4. This PCR relied on a set of 60 Vbeta primers and 13 Jbeta primers. Only in-frame clones appear in the TCRdb table, and some are missing; sequencing was by immunoSEQ multiplex PCR. The data show 150,000 to 200,000 clones, approximately 85% seen once. This clone appeared a few times. This TCR derives from a man younger than 35 in good health and CMV-seropositive. V is TRBV7-9 and J is TRBJ2-5; 7 bases are a match to TRBD1. Input material: PBMCs. CDR3 in DNA: TGTGCCAGCAGCTTAAAGCAGGGGGTAGAGACCCAGTACTTC. This gives the protein CASSLKQGVETQYF. Drawing the rest from reference TRBV7-9 and TRBJ2-5, the complete variable domain is DTGVSQNPRHKITKRGQNVTFRCDPISEHNRLYWYRQTLGQGPEFLTYFQNEAQLEKSRLLSDRFSAERPKGSFSTLEIQRTEQGDSAMYLCASSLKQGVETQYFGPGTRLLVL.